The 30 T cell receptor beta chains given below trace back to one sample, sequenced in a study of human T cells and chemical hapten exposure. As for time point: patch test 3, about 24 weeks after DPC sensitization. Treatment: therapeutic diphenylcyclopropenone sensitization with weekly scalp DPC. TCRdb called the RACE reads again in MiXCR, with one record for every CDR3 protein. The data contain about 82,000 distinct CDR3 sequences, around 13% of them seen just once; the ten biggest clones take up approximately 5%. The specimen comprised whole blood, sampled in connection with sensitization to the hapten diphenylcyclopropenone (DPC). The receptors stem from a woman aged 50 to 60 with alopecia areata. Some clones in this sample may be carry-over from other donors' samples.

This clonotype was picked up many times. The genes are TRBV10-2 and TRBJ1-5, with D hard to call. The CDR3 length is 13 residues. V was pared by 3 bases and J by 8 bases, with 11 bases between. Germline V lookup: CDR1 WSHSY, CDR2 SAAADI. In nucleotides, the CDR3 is TGCGCCAGCAGTGACAGGCCGAGGGAGCCCCAGCATTTT. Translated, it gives CASSDRPREPQHF.

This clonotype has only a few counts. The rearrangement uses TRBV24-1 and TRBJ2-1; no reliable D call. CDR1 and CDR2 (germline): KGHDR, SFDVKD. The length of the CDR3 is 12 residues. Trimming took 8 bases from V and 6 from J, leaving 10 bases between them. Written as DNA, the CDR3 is TGTGCCACCATGAGCGTGTCCAATGAGCAGTTCTTC. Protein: CATMSVSNEQFF.

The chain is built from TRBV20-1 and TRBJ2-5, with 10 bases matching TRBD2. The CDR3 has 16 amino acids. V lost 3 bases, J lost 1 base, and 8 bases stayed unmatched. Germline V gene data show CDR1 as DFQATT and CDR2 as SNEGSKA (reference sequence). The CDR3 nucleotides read TGCAGTGCTAGGCTCGTAGCGGGAGGTCTCCAAGAGACCCAGTACTTC. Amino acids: CSARLVAGGLQETQYF.

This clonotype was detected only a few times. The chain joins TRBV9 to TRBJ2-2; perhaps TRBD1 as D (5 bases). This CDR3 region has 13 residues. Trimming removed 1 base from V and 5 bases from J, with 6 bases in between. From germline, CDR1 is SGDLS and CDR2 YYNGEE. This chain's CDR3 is CASSVRQTGELFF. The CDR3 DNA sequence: TGTGCCAGCAGCGTACGACAGACCGGGGAGCTGTTTTTT.

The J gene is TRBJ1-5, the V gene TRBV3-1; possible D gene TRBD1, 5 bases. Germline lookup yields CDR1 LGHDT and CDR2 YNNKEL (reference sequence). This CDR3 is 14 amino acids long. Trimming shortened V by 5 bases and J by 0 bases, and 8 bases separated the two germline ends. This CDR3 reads CASSGGYSNQPQHF. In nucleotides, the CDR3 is TGTGCCAGCAGCGGGGGTTATAGCAATCAGCCCCAGCATTTT.

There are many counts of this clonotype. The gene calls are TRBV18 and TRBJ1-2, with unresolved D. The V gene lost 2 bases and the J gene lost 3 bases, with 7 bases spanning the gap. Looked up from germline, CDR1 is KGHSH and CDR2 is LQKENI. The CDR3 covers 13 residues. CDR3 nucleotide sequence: TGTGCCAGCTCACCAGAACGGGACTATGGCTACACCTTC. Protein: CASSPERDYGYTF.

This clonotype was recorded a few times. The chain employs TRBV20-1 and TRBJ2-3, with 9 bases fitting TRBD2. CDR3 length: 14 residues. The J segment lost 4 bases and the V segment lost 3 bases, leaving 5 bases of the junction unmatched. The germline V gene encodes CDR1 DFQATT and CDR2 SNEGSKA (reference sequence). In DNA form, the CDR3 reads TGCAGTGCTAGTAGCGGGAGCATACCAGATACGCAGTATTTT. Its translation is CSASSGSIPDTQYF.

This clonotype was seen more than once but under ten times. The DNA for the CDR3 is TGCGCCAGCAAAGCAGGGGAGAACACTGAAGCTTTCTTT. This translates into CASKAGENTEAFF. J is TRBJ1-1 and V is TRBV5-1, with a possible D match to TRBD1 (6 bases). V lost 6 bases and J 1 base, leaving 10 bases between the germline ends. This CDR3 is built from 13 residues. Germline V gives CDR1 SGHRS, CDR2 YFSETQ.

CDR3 amino acids: CASSPPRGSPGGELFF. The CDR3 DNA reads as TGTGCCAGTAGTCCCCCTCGGGGGTCTCCCGGCGGGGAGCTGTTTTTT. This chain connects TRBV19 to TRBJ2-2; TRBD2 might be the D (6 bases). The V gene lost 5 bases and the J gene lost 7 bases, with 20 bases spanning the gap. Germline V gives CDR1 LNHDA, CDR2 SQIVND (reference sequence). The length of the CDR3 is 16 residues.

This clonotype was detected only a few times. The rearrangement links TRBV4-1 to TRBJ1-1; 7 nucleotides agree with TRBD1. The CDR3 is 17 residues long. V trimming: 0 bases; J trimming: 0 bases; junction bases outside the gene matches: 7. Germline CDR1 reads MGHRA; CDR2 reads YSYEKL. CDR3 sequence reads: CASSQEGQPRLNTEAFF. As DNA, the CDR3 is TGCGCCAGCAGCCAAGAGGGACAGCCGAGACTGAACACTGAAGCTTTCTTT.

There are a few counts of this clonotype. The chain's CDR3 is CSVAPGTGDQETQYF. The CDR3 DNA reads TGCAGCGTTGCCCCCGGGACAGGGGACCAAGAGACCCAGTACTTC. The rearrangement joins TRBV29-1 to TRBJ2-5; the match to TRBD1 covers 10 bases. CDR1 and CDR2 from the germline V gene are SQVTM and ANQGSEA. V lost 4 bases to trimming and J lost 0 bases; unmatched junction nucleotides: 5. The CDR3 loop spans 15 amino acids.

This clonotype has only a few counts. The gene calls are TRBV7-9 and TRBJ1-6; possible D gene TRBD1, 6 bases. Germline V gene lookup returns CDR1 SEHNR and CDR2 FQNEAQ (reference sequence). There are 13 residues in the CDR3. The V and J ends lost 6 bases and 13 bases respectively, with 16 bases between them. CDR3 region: CASSGEGVSPLHF. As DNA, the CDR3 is TGTGCCAGCAGTGGAGAGGGGGTCTCTCCCCTCCACTTT.

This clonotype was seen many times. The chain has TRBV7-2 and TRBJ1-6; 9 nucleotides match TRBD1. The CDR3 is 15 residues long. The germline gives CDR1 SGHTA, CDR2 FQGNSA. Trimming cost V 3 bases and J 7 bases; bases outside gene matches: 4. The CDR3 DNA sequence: TGTGCCAGCAGCTTTACAGGGGGCATCAATTCACCCCTCCACTTT. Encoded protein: CASSFTGGINSPLHF.

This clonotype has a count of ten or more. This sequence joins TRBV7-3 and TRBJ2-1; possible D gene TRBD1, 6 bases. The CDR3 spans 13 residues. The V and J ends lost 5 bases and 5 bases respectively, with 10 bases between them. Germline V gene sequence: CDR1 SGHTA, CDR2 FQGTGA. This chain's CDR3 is CASSLDRDNEQFF. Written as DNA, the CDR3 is TGTGCCAGCAGCCTGGACAGAGACAATGAGCAGTTCTTC.

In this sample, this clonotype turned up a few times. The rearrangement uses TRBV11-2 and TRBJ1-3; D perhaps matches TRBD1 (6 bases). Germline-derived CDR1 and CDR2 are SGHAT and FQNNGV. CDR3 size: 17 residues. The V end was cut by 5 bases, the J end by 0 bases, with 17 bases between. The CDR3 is CASSRTGGPSSGNTIYF. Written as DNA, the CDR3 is TGTGCCAGCAGCCGAACCGGGGGCCCTAGCTCTGGAAACACCATATATTTT.

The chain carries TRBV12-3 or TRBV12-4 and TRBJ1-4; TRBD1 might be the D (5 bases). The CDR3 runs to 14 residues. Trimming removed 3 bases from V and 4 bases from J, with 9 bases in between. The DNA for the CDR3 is TGTGCCAGCAGTTTGACAGCCTTTAATGAAAAACTGTTTTTT. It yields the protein CASSLTAFNEKLFF.

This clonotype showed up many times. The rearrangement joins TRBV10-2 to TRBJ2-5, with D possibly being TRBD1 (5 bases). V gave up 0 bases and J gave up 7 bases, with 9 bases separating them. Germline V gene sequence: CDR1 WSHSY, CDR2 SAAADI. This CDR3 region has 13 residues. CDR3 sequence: CASSESGPGTQYF. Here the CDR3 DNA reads TGCGCCAGCAGTGAGTCGGGGCCCGGGACCCAGTACTTC.

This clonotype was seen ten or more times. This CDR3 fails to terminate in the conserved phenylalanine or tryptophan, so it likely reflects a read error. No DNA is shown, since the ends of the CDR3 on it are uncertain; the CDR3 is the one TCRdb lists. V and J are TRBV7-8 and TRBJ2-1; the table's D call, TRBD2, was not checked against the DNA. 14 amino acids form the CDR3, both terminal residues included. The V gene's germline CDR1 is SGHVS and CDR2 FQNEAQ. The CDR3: CASSIRGGQSPDSL.

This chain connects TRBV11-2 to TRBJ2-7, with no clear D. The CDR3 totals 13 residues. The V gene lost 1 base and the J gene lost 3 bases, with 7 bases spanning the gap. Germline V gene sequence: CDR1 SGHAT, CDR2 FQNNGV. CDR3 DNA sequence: TGTGCCAGCAGCTTAGGACCGCTCTACGAGCAGTACTTC. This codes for CASSLGPLYEQYF. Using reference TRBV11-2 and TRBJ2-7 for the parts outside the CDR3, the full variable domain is EAGVAQSPRYKIIEKRQSVAFWCNPISGHATLYWYQQILGQGPKLLIQFQNNGVVDDSQLPKDRFSAERLKGVDSTLKIQPAKLEDSAVYLCASSLGPLYEQYFGPGTRLTVT.

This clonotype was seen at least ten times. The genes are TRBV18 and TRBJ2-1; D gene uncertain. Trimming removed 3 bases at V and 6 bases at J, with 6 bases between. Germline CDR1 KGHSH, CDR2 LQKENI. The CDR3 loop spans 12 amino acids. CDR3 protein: CASSPGGNEQFF. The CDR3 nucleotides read TGTGCCAGCTCACCGGGCGGCAATGAGCAGTTCTTC.

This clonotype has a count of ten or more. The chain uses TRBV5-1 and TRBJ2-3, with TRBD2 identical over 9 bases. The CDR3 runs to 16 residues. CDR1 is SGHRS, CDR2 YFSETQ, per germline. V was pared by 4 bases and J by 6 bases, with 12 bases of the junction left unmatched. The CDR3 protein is CASSAGTSLAGDTQYF. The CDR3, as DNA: TGCGCCAGCAGCGCCGGGACTAGCCTTGCCGGGGATACGCAGTATTTT.

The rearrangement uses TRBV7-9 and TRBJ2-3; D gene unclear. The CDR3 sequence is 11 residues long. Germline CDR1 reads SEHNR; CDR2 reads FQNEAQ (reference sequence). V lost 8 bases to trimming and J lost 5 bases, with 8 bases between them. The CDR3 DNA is TGTGCCAGCGCCGCAGGAGATACGCAGTATTTT. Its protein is CASAAGDTQYF. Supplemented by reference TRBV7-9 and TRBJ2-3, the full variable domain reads DTGVSQNPRHKITKRGQNVTFRCDPISEHNRLYWYRQTLGQGPEFLTYFQNEAQLEKSRLLSDRFSAERPKGSFSTLEIQRTEQGDSAMYLCASAAGDTQYFGPGTRLTVL.

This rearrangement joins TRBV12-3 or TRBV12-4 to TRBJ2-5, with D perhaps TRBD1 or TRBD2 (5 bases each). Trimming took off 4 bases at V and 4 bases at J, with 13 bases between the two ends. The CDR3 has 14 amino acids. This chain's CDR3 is CASSWGTNSETQYF. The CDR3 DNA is TGTGCCAGCAGTTGGGGGACCAACTCAGAGACCCAGTACTTC.

The CDR3, as DNA: TGCAGCGTTGCGTTGCTGTACACAGATACGCAGTATTTT. Residues: CSVALLYTDTQYF. The chain is built from TRBV29-1 and TRBJ2-3; D gene ambiguous. The CDR3 has 13 residues. V was shortened by 4 bases and J by 2 bases, with 10 bases between the two germline ends. Germline values: CDR1 SQVTM, CDR2 ANQGSEA.

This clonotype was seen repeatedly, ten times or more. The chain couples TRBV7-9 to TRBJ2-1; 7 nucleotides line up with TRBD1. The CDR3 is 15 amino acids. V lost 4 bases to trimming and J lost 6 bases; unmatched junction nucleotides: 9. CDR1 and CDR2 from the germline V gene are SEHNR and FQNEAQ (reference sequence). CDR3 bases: TGTGCCAGCAGCTCTCAGGGGGTTCCGGGCAATGAGCAGTTCTTC. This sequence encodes CASSSQGVPGNEQFF.

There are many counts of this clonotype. CDR3 protein: CASSQRLISAGELFF. Here the CDR3 DNA reads TGTGCCAGCAGCCAGAGACTTATTTCAGCCGGGGAGCTGTTTTTT. The chain has TRBV3-1 and TRBJ2-2; D is uncertain. The V gene lost 3 bases and the J gene lost 6 bases, with 14 bases spanning the gap. Germline values: CDR1 LGHDT, CDR2 YNNKEL (reference sequence). The CDR3 extends over 15 amino acids. Drawing the rest from reference TRBV3-1 and TRBJ2-2, the complete variable domain is DTAVSQTPKYLVTQMGNDKSIKCEQNLGHDTMYWYKQDSKKFLKIMFSYNNKELIINETVPNRFSPKSPDKAHLNLHINSLELGDSAVYFCASSQRLISAGELFFGEGSRLTVL.

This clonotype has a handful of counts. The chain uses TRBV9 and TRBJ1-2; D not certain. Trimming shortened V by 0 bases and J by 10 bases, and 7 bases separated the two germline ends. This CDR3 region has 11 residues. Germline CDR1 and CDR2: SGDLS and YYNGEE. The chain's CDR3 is CASSVGRVYTF. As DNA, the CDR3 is TGTGCCAGCAGCGTAGGAAGAGTCTACACCTTC.

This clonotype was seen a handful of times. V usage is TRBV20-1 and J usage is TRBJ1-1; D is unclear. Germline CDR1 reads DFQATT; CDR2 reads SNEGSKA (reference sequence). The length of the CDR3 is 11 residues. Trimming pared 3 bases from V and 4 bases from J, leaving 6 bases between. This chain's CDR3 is CSASGFTEAFF. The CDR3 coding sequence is TGCAGTGCTAGTGGGTTCACTGAAGCTTTCTTT.

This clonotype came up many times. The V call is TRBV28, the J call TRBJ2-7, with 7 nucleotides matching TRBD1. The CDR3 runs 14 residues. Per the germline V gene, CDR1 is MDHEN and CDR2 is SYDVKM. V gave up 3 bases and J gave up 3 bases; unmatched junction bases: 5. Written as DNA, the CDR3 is TGTGCCAGCAGTTTTGGGGCAGGGGGCTACGAGCAGTACTTC. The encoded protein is CASSFGAGGYEQYF.

DNA of the CDR3: TGTGCCAGCAGCGCGACGGGACTTACCGGGGAGCTGTTTTTT. This encodes CASSATGLTGELFF. The rearrangement uses TRBV9 and TRBJ2-2; D perhaps matches TRBD2 (6 bases). Trimming removed 3 bases from V and 5 bases from J, with 11 bases in between. The CDR3 spans 14 residues. Germline values: CDR1 SGDLS, CDR2 YYNGEE.